Here is one TCR beta chain with its context. This sample stems from a study of shared clonotypes between healthy human individuals. Donors included only healthy HIV-negative adults lacking recent acute infections or vaccinations. Negatively enriched CD4+ T cells were divided by CD45RA into naive and memory. As originally analysed: Filtering differed since immunoSEQ provided only junctions, with no quality scores. Sequencing used immunoSEQ multiplex PCR; TCRdb keeps in-frame clones, though not all of them. The V and J calls and clone size are taken from that table; D and trimming were inferred from the DNA. The sample comprises about 1 million clones, roughly 80% of which are singletons, and 1.4% rests with the top ten. The CDR3 has 16 amino acids. Germline CDR1 reads MDHEN; CDR2 reads SYDVKM. The V end was cut by 2 bases, the J end by 6 bases, with 19 bases between.

Sequencing was carried out using memory CD4+ T cells sorted from blood. The subset: CD45RA-negative fraction. V and J are TRBV28 and TRBJ1-2; maybe TRBD1 (6 bases). The receptor was derived from a man younger than 35 in good health. CDR3 residues: CASSLGYPDSQDGYTF. The CDR3 bases are TGTGCCAGCAGTTTAGGCTATCCGGACAGTCAAGATGGCTACACCTTC.